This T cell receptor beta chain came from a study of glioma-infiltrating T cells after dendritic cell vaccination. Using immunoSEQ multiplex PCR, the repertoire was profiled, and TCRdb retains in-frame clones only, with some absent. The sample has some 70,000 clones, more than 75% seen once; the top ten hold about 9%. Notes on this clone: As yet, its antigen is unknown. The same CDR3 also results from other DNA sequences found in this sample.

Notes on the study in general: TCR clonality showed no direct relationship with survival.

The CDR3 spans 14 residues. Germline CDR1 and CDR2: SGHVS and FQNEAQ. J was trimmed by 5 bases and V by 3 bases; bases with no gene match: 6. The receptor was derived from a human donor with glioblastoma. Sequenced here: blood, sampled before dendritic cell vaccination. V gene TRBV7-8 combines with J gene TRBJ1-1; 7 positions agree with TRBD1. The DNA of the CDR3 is TGTGCCAGCAGCTTTACCACAGGGGTGACTGAAGCTTTCTTT. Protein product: CASSFTTGVTEAFF.